A selection of T cell receptor beta chains follows, all from one sample in a study of cytomegalovirus exposure and HLA in healthy donors. Repertoires were generated with immunoSEQ multiplex PCR, while TCRdb's copy carries only in-frame clones and drops some. This table holds 200,000 or so clones, just under 80% found once. The sequenced material came from PBMCs. Receptor source: a woman in her twenties or thirties in good health and CMV-seropositive. Each CDR3 is given with its conserved first and last residue. D genes are given only for firm matches. Not every row has a clone size; where given, it reads once, few, many or a size class.

V gene,clone size,D gene,J gene,CDR3 DNA,CDR3 protein
TRBV25-1,.,.,TRBJ2-2,TGTGCCAGCAGTGAATATGGGGCCACCGGGGAGCTGTTTTTT,CASSEYGATGELFF
TRBV6-6,.,.,TRBJ2-1,TGTGCCAGCAGTTTGGCCAGGGGCAATGAGCAGTTCTTC,CASSLARGNEQFF
TRBV7-7,.,.,TRBJ1-5,TGTGCTAGCAGCTTAGAAGGGACCGGGTTAAGGACAGCTTTGGGGCCCAATCAGCCCCAGCATTTT,CASSLEGTGLRTALGPNQPQHF
TRBV6-1,.,.,TRBJ2-2,TGTGCCAGCATCAGCGGAACGAACACCGGGGAGCTGTTTTTT,CASISGTNTGELFF
TRBV29-1,once,TRBD1,TRBJ2-5,TGCAGCGTGGGGACAGGGGCGGGGGAGACCCAGTACTTC,CSVGTGAGETQYF
TRBV5-1,few,TRBD2,TRBJ2-5,TGCGCCAGCAGCTTCCCGGGACTAGAAGAGACCCAGTACTTC,CASSFPGLEETQYF
TRBV2,once,TRBD2,TRBJ2-1,TGTGCCAGCAGCGACCCACTAGCGGGGGTTACCAGCTCCTACAATGAGCAGTTCTTC,CASSDPLAGVTSSYNEQFF
TRBV10-3,once,.,TRBJ1-2,TGTGCCATCAGACCGACAGGACCCGACTATGGCTACACCTTC,CAIRPTGPDYGYTF
TRBV27,.,.,TRBJ1-2,TGTGCCAGCAGCTACTATCGGGCAGGGCTTGGGTATGGCTACACCTTC,CASSYYRAGLGYGYTF
TRBV5-1,.,TRBD2,TRBJ2-7,TGCGCCAGCAGCCGGACTAGCGGGACTTACGAGCAGTACTTC,CASSRTSGTYEQYF
TRBV6-6,.,.,TRBJ2-7,TGTGCCAGCAGTTACTCGATAGTCCAGGGAACTTACGAGCAGTACTTC,CASSYSIVQGTYEQYF
TRBV19,.,.,TRBJ2-5,TGTGCCAGTAGTATAGATCCAGGGTTCAGGGCTAGTAGTGAGACCCAGTACTTC,CASSIDPGFRASSETQYF
TRBV27,.,.,TRBJ2-1,TGTGCCAGCAGTTTAATTACCACGGTAGCCAAGCAGTTCTTC,CASSLITTVAKQFF
TRBV5-1,.,TRBD2,TRBJ2-7,TGCGCCAGCAGCAGCGGGACTAGCGGGAGGTCTCGGACCTACGAGCAGTACTTC,CASSSGTSGRSRTYEQYF
TRBV27,.,.,TRBJ2-7,TGTGCCAGCAGTTACGACGTACCGGGGAGGGAGCAGTACTTC,CASSYDVPGREQYF